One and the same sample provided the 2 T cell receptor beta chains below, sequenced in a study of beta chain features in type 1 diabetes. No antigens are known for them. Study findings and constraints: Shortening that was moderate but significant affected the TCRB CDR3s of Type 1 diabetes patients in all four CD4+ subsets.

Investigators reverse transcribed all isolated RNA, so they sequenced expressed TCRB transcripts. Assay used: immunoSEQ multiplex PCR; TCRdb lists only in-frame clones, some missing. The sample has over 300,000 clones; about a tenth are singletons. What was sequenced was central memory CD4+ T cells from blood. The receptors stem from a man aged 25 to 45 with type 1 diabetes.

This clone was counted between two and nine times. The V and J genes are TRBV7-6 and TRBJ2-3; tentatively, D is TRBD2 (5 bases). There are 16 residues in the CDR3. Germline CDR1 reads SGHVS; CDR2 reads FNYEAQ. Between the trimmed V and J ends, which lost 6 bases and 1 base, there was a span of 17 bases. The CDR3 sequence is CASSQSVRVGTDTQYF. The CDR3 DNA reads TGTGCCAGCAGTCAATCTGTGAGGGTGGGCACAGATACGCAGTATTTT. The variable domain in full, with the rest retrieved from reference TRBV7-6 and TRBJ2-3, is GAGVSQSPRYKVTKRGQDVALRCDPISGHVSLYWYRQALGQGPEFLTYFNYEAQQDKSGLPNDRFSAERPEGSISTLTIQRTEQRDSAMYRCASSQSVRVGTDTQYFGPGTRLTVL.

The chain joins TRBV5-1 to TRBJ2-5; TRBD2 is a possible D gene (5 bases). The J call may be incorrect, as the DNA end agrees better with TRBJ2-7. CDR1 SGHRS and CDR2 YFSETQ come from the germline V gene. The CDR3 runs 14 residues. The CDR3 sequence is CASSLGEPAGEQYF. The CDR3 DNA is TGCGCCAGCAGCTTGGGGGAGCCGGCAGGCGAGCAGTACTTC.